The clone carrying this T cell receptor (beta chain) was counted a few times. Its antigen is unidentified. Compared with germline, one end of the junction differs, possibly owing to a read error. The authors reverse transcribed all of the isolated RNA, so sequencing captured expressed TCRB transcripts. Only in-frame clones appear in the TCRdb table, and some are missing; sequencing was by immunoSEQ multiplex PCR. The sample has almost 350,000 clones; roughly 8% are singletons. CDR1 and CDR2 (germline): ENHRY, SYGVKD. The length of the CDR3 is 16 residues. The sample is drawn from a study of beta chain features in type 1 diabetes. Broader study findings: In cDNA sequencing, cells with high TCR expression could be over-represented. A definitive answer on HLA type influencing TCRB rearrangement was not reached here. For patients, the naive, central memory and Treg TCRB repertoires appeared more alike than for healthy donors.

The chain joins TRBV10-3 to TRBJ1-1; 7 bases line up with TRBD1. The clonotype comes from a woman aged 18-29 years in good health. The specimen sequenced was central memory CD4+ T cells from blood. The CDR3 sequence: CASSRRQGSMNTEAFF. CDR3 nucleotide sequence: TGTGCCAGCAGTCGACGACAGGGCTCCATGAACACTGAAGCTTTCTTT.